The 8 T cell receptor beta chains below all came from one sample that was sequenced in a study of identical twins. MiXCR was run by TCRdb on the 5' RACE reads, yielding one entry per CDR3 protein. The data hold 500,000 to 700,000 distinct CDR3 sequences, with under 8.5% observed a single time. The same specimen was also included in a second study, on yellow fever vaccine responses in identical twins.

The specimen was PBMCs. These receptors all stem from a woman in her late teens or twenties in good health.

A few counts support this clonotype. J is TRBJ2-1 and V is TRBV14; TRBD1 aligns across 9 bases. The CDR3 consists of 16 residues. The junction had 5 bases not matched to a gene; V was cut back by 4 bases and J by 1 base. CDR1 SGHDN and CDR2 FVKESK come from the germline V gene. Here the CDR3 reads CASSRRQGGSYNEQFF. The CDR3 bases are TGTGCCAGCAGCCGAAGACAGGGGGGTTCCTACAATGAGCAGTTCTTC. Full variable domain (rest looked up from reference TRBV14 and TRBJ2-1): EAGVTQFPSHSVIEKGQTVTLRCDPISGHDNLYWYRRVMGKEIKFLLHFVKESKQDESGMPNNRFLAERTGGTYSTLKVQPAELEDSGVYFCASSRRQGGSYNEQFFGPGTRLTVL.

This clonotype has a handful of counts. The rearrangement links TRBV28 to TRBJ2-5; no reliable D call. The CDR3 contains 15 residues. V was trimmed by 3 bases and J by 2 bases, leaving 13 bases between them. Germline assignment: CDR1 MDHEN and CDR2 SYDVKM. CDR3 DNA sequence: TGTGCCAGCAGTTTTAAGGGCCGACTTCAAGAGACCCAGTACTTC. Protein: CASSFKGRLQETQYF.

A word on this clonotype: The junction differs from germline at one of its ends, possibly a read error. V is TRBV5-1 and J is TRBJ2-3, with TRBD1 as a possible D gene (6 bases). The CDR3 has 17 amino acids. Germline V gene data show CDR1 as SGHRS and CDR2 as YFSETQ. In DNA form, the CDR3 reads TGCGCCAGCAGCTTGGATGGGACACCGAGGGGCACAGATATGCAGTATTTT. Translating it yields CASSLDGTPRGTDMQYF.

The CDR3 reads CASSQSGRAGTDTQYF. Here the CDR3 DNA reads TGCGCCAGCAGCCAATCGGGGCGGGCCGGCACAGATACGCAGTATTTT. The chain joins TRBV4-1 to TRBJ2-3, with D possibly being TRBD1 or TRBD2 (5 bases each). There are 16 residues in the CDR3. Trimming removed 2 bases at V and 1 base at J, with 13 bases between. Germline CDR1 MGHRA, CDR2 YSYEKL.

This clonotype was counted a few times. The J gene is TRBJ1-2, the V gene TRBV6-1, with D hard to call. V gave up 5 bases and J gave up 4 bases, with 17 bases separating them. Germline V lookup: CDR1 MNHNS, CDR2 SASEGT. The CDR3 sequence is 15 residues long. The CDR3 is CASSLTRLVIYGYTF. Written as DNA, the CDR3 is TGTGCCAGCAGTCTAACCCGGCTTGTAATCTATGGCTACACCTTC.

This clonotype was picked up many times. The chain employs TRBV4-1 and TRBJ1-5; the D gene is possibly TRBD1 (5 bases). The V end lost 1 base, the J end lost 0 bases, and 13 bases lay between the germline ends. Germline V gene data show CDR1 as MGHRA and CDR2 as YSYEKL. This CDR3 comprises 17 residues. CDR3 coding DNA: TGCGCCAGCAGCCAAGCGGCGGGGACGCATAGCAATCAGCCCCAGCATTTT. Translating gives CASSQAAGTHSNQPQHF.

This clonotype has a count of ten or more. The rearrangement joins TRBV5-1 to TRBJ1-6; D gene unclear. Trimming cost V 3 bases and J 5 bases, with 12 bases left between them. From germline, CDR1 is SGHRS and CDR2 YFSETQ. The CDR3 is made up of 15 amino acids. As DNA, the CDR3 is TGCGCCAGCAGCTCAGGACTGACGGATAATTCACCCCTCCACTTT. Its protein product is CASSSGLTDNSPLHF.

A few counts support this clonotype. The J gene is TRBJ2-5, the V gene TRBV28; unclear D gene. Germline CDR1 reads MDHEN; CDR2 reads SYDVKM. This CDR3 has 15 residues. V was cut by 6 bases and J by 4 bases, with 18 bases left in between. The CDR3 nucleotides read TGTGCCAGCAGCCCCGCCGGCAGTGGTCGAGAGACCCAGTACTTC. Protein: CASSPAGSGRETQYF.